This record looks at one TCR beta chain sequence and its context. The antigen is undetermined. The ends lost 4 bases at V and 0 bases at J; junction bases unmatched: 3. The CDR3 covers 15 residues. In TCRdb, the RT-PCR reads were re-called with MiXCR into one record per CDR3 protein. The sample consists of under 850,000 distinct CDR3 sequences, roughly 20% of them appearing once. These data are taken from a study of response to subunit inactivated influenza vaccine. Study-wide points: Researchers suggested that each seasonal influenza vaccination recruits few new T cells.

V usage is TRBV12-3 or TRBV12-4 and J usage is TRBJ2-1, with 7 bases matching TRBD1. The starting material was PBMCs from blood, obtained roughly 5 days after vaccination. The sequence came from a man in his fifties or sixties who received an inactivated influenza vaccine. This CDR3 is CASSSRDSSYNEQFF. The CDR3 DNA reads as TGTGCCAGCAGTTCCCGGGACAGCTCCTACAATGAGCAGTTCTTC.